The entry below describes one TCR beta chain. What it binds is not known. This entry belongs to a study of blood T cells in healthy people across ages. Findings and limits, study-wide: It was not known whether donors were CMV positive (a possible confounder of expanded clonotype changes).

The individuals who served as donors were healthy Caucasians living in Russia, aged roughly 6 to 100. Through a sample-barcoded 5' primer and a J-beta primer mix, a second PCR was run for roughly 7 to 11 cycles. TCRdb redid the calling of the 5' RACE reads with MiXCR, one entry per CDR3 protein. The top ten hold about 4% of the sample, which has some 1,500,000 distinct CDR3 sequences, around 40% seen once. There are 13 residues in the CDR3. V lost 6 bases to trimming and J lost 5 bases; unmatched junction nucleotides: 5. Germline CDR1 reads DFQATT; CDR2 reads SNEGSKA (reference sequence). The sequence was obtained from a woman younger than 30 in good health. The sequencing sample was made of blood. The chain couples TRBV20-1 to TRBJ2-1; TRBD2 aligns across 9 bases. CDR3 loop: CSALAGDHNEQFF. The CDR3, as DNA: TGCAGTGCCTTAGCGGGAGACCACAATGAGCAGTTCTTC.